The 29 T cell receptor beta chains below come from one sample, sequenced in a study of spatial heterogeneity in lung cancer. Study observations and caveats: Counts of expanded alpha and beta TCRs within tumors tracked the tumor nonsynonymous mutation count.

The time point here: sample taken at primary tumor resection. TCRdb reprocessed the 5' RACE reads with MiXCR, giving one entry per CDR3 protein. The sample lists about 12,000 distinct CDR3 sequences, just over 5% seen once, with almost 25% in the top ten. These receptors lack a known antigen. The starting material was lung tumor tissue, obtained at surgery. The receptors come from a male donor with early-stage non-small cell lung cancer.

This clonotype appeared many times. This beta chain was picked up by a library intended for alpha chains and is off target, so its count carries little meaning. V usage is TRBV11-2 and J usage is TRBJ2-3; 13 nucleotides agree with TRBD2. This CDR3 is built from 14 residues. The J segment lost 10 bases and the V segment lost 5 bases, leaving 6 bases of the junction unmatched. Per the germline V gene, CDR1 is SGHAT and CDR2 is FQNNGV. CDR3 amino acids: CASSPVGLAGSQYF. The CDR3 coding sequence is TGTGCCAGCAGCCCAGTGGGACTAGCGGGGTCGCAGTATTTT.

This clonotype appeared a few times. The size of this beta chain means little, since it is a stray read in a library made for alpha chains. CDR3 in amino acids: CAVSASPRYEQYF. The CDR3 region has the DNA TGTGCCGTCTCGGCTTCCCCGCGCTACGAGCAGTACTTC. The chain couples TRBV28 to TRBJ2-7; D gene ambiguous. The V gene's germline CDR1 is MDHEN and CDR2 SYDVKM. The CDR3 totals 13 residues. V was shortened by 11 bases and J by 3 bases, with 17 bases between the two germline ends.

Points on this clonotype: The library was designed around alpha chains, so this beta chain is a stray read whose abundance carries little weight. The chain combines TRBV3-1 with TRBJ1-6; D is possibly TRBD1 (6 bases). The CDR3 is 17 residues long. Deletions cut 0 bases from V and 2 bases from J, with 11 bases between. From germline, CDR1 is LGHDT and CDR2 YNNKEL (reference sequence). In DNA form, the CDR3 reads TGTGCCAGCAGCCAAGACAGGGGATTCGCCTATAATTCACCCCTCCACTTT. Protein product: CASSQDRGFAYNSPLHF.

This clonotype was seen a handful of times. Little can be read into the size of this beta chain, an off-target read in a library designed for alpha chains. The genes are TRBV7-2 and TRBJ1-2; TRBD1 agrees at 7 bases. The V and J ends lost 5 bases and 5 bases, in that order; junction bases with no gene match: 5. This CDR3 region has 13 residues. The V gene's germline CDR1 is SGHTA and CDR2 FQGNSA. CDR3 coding DNA: TGTGCCAGCAGCGTGACAGGGTTTTATGGCTACACCTTC. This encodes CASSVTGFYGYTF.

Points on this clonotype: Being off target in a library aimed at alpha chains, this beta chain has a size of little meaning. V gene TRBV6-5 combines with J gene TRBJ2-6, with D unresolved. CDR1 MNHEY and CDR2 SVGAGI come from the germline V gene. The length of the CDR3 is 15 residues. V shed 6 bases and J shed 0 bases, with 9 bases lying between them. CDR3 nucleotides: TGTGCCAGCAGCCCAGTCACCTCTGGGGCCAACGTCCTGACTTTC. This encodes CASSPVTSGANVLTF.

By sample fraction, this clonotype is medium-sized. Since the library was made to target alpha chains, this beta chain is a stray read and its abundance is not meaningful. J is TRBJ2-7 and V is TRBV4-1, with D perhaps matching TRBD1 (8 bases). The germline gives CDR1 MGHRA, CDR2 YSYEKL. Trimming stripped 4 bases from V and 3 bases from J, with 16 bases between. The CDR3 sequence is 15 residues long. Here the CDR3 reads CASSPGQGGDYEQYF. The CDR3 region has the DNA TGCGCCAGCAGCCCCGGACAGGGAGGGGACTACGAGCAGTACTTC.

This clonotype was found many times. This beta chain is an unintended read in a library built for alpha chains; its size means little. This chain uses TRBV7-8 with TRBJ2-5; the match to TRBD1 covers 7 bases. The CDR3 totals 13 residues. Losses at the gene ends were 3 bases for V and 5 bases for J; bases not matched to a gene: 3. Germline CDR1 is SGHVS and CDR2 is FQNEAQ. CDR3 nucleotide sequence: TGTGCCAGCAGCTTTGACAGGGTGGAGACCCAGTACTTC. It is translated as CASSFDRVETQYF.

This clonotype turned up a few times. This beta chain appears as a stray read in a library generated for alpha chains; its size is not informative. The chain uses TRBV4-3 and TRBJ1-2; tentatively, D is TRBD1 (6 bases). Trimming removed 1 base at V and 11 bases at J, with 14 bases between. Looked up from germline, CDR1 is LGHNA and CDR2 is YSLEER. The CDR3 loop spans 13 amino acids. The CDR3: CASSQVRGTLYTF. In DNA form, the CDR3 reads TGCGCCAGCAGCCAAGTGAGAGGGACATTGTACACCTTC.

This clonotype came up once. This beta chain appears as a stray read in a library generated for alpha chains; its size is not informative. The chain recombines TRBV10-2 with TRBJ1-1, with 8 bases that match TRBD1. CDR1 is WSHSY, CDR2 SAAADI, per germline. This CDR3 region has 15 residues. V lost 6 bases and J lost 3; bases outside the gene matches: 9. The CDR3 here is CASRLDRVGYTEAFF. The CDR3 DNA reads TGCGCCAGCAGGCTGGACAGGGTGGGATACACTGAAGCTTTCTTT.

A note on this clonotype: With the library built for alpha chains, this beta chain is off target and its frequency is not meaningful. The chain combines TRBV2 with TRBJ1-6; D is perhaps TRBD1 (5 bases). The CDR3 extends over 14 amino acids. V lost 7 bases and J lost 8, with 15 bases in between. Per germline, CDR1 SNHLY and CDR2 FYNNEI. The CDR3 DNA reads as TGTGCCAGCATTCTTGGGGGGGTCCATTCACCCCTCCACTTT. Amino acid sequence: CASILGGVHSPLHF.

This clonotype was detected many times. With the library built for alpha chains, this beta chain is off target and its frequency is not meaningful. The rearrangement uses TRBV7-2 and TRBJ2-3; D is uncertain. Germline CDR1 reads SGHTA; CDR2 reads FQGNSA. The CDR3 has 14 residues. V was cut by 5 bases and J by 3 bases, with 12 bases left in between. The CDR3 nucleotides read TGTGCCAGCAGCCCAAGACTGGGTACAGATACGCAGTATTTT. This codes for CASSPRLGTDTQYF.

Concerning this clonotype: Little can be read into the size of this beta chain, an off-target read in a library designed for alpha chains. V gene TRBV6-5 combines with J gene TRBJ2-3; possibly TRBD1 for D (6 bases). With 6 bases removed from V and 4 bases from J, the gap between germline ends came to 14 bases. Germline loops: CDR1 MNHEY, CDR2 SVGAGI. The CDR3 runs 14 residues. The DNA of the CDR3 is TGTGCCAGCAGCCTTACAGGGTCGGCAGATACGCAGTATTTT. It is translated as CASSLTGSADTQYF.

This clonotype has a handful of counts. As an off-target read in a library built for alpha chains, this beta chain has a frequency of little significance. The chain combines TRBV5-6 with TRBJ2-3; 8 bases are shared with TRBD1. The germline V gene encodes CDR1 SGHDT and CDR2 YYEEEE. The CDR3 is made up of 15 amino acids. J lost 2 bases, V lost 0 bases, and 2 bases had no gene match. The CDR3 region has the DNA TGTGCCAGCAGCTTGGGACAGGGGTACACAGATACGCAGTATTTT. This sequence encodes CASSLGQGYTDTQYF.

This clonotype was found many times. The library was prepared for alpha chains; this beta chain is a stray read, so its frequency means little. The genes are TRBV5-1 and TRBJ2-5; D is unclear. Germline lookup yields CDR1 SGHRS and CDR2 YFSETQ. The CDR3 contains 12 residues. V was shortened by 4 bases and J by 5 bases, with 9 bases between the two germline ends. CDR3 DNA sequence: TGCGCCAGCAGCGTAGCAGCTGAGACCCAGTACTTC. Amino acid sequence: CASSVAAETQYF.

This clonotype was counted at least ten times. The library was designed around alpha chains, so this beta chain is a stray read whose abundance carries little weight. V and J are TRBV27 and TRBJ2-5; D might be TRBD1 (6 bases). CDR3 length: 12 amino acids. The ends were cut back, 6 bases at V and 5 bases at J, with 10 bases in the middle. CDR1 is MNHEY and CDR2 is SMNVEV in the germline V gene (reference sequence). CDR3 coding DNA: TGTGCCAGCAGAAGGGGGAGTGAGACCCAGTACTTC. It encodes CASRRGSETQYF.

There are many counts of this clonotype. The library was designed around alpha chains, so this beta chain is a stray read whose abundance carries little weight. The V and J genes are TRBV2 and TRBJ1-1; tentative D call: TRBD1 (5 bases). Germline V gives CDR1 SNHLY, CDR2 FYNNEI. Trimming removed 4 bases from V and 6 bases from J, with 12 bases in between. The CDR3 loop spans 13 amino acids. Written as DNA, the CDR3 is TGTGCCAGCAGTGGATCCCGGGGGGCTGAAGCTTTCTTT. Its translation is CASSGSRGAEAFF.

This clonotype occurred many times. This beta chain is a stray read from a library made for alpha chains; its abundance is not meaningful. The V call is TRBV5-1, the J call TRBJ2-5; 10 nucleotides agree with TRBD2. The length of the CDR3 is 17 residues. Germline V gives CDR1 SGHRS, CDR2 YFSETQ. V was pared by 0 bases and J by 1 base, with 6 bases of the junction left unmatched. The CDR3 protein is CASSLVVAGGTQETQYF. The CDR3 DNA sequence: TGCGCCAGCAGCTTGGTGGTAGCGGGGGGCACCCAAGAGACCCAGTACTTC.

The sample holds a few counts of this clonotype. The library was designed around alpha chains, so this beta chain is a stray read whose abundance carries little weight. The chain recombines TRBV7-9 with TRBJ1-4; the D is unclear. Trimming shortened V by 4 bases and J by 5 bases, and 11 bases separated the two germline ends. The CDR3 extends over 14 amino acids. Germline V lookup: CDR1 SEHNR, CDR2 FQNEAQ (reference sequence). The CDR3 DNA sequence: TGTGCCAGCAGCTACCGGGTCTTCAATGAAAAACTGTTTTTT. Encoded protein: CASSYRVFNEKLFF.

The sample holds many counts of this clonotype. The library was designed around alpha chains, so this beta chain is a stray read whose abundance carries little weight. The chain links TRBV7-2 to TRBJ2-5; possible D gene TRBD2, 5 bases. Germline CDR1 reads SGHTA; CDR2 reads FQGNSA. V was clipped by 4 bases and J by 2 bases, with 8 bases between them. There are 13 residues in the CDR3. CDR3 nucleotides: TGTGCCAGCAGCTCCCGGAGGCAAGAGACCCAGTACTTC. Translation gives CASSSRRQETQYF. The variable domain in full, with the rest retrieved from reference TRBV7-2 and TRBJ2-5, is GAGVSQSPSNKVTEKGKDVELRCDPISGHTALYWYRQSLGQGLEFLIYFQGNSAPDKSGLPSDRFSAERTGGSVSTLTIQRTQQEDSAVYLCASSSRRQETQYFGPGTRLLVL.

This clonotype was recorded many times. This beta chain is an unintended read in a library built for alpha chains; its size means little. The chain combines TRBV6-2 or TRBV6-3 with TRBJ2-7; TRBD1 agrees at 8 bases. The J segment lost 1 base and the V segment lost 6 bases, leaving 8 bases of the junction unmatched. This CDR3 region has 15 residues. The germline V gene has CDR1 MNHEY and CDR2 SVGEGT. CDR3 in amino acids: CASRYGQGFSYEQYF. The DNA for the CDR3 is TGTGCCAGCAGGTACGGACAGGGCTTTTCCTACGAGCAGTACTTC.

In the case of this clonotype: As an off-target read in a library built for alpha chains, this beta chain has a frequency of little significance. This chain joins TRBV7-2 and TRBJ2-5, with TRBD2 matching 13 bases. Germline CDR1 and CDR2: SGHTA and FQGNSA. This CDR3 region has 16 residues. After removal of 5 bases from V and 4 bases from J, the junction contained 7 bases not matched to a gene. CDR3 in DNA: TGTGCCAGCAGCCCCTCACTAGCGGGGGGGCTAGAGACCCAGTACTTC. Its protein is CASSPSLAGGLETQYF.

This clonotype was seen many times. Being off target in a library aimed at alpha chains, this beta chain has a size of little meaning. The genes are TRBV29-1 and TRBJ2-1, with TRBD2 matching over 8 bases. Trimming at V came to 7 bases and at J to 15 bases, leaving 11 bases not matched to a gene. Germline-derived CDR1 and CDR2 are SQVTM and ANQGSEA. The CDR3 extends over 11 amino acids. CDR3 nucleotide sequence: TGCAGCGCCCTAGCCGGGAGGGTAGGGTTCTTC. Its protein product is CSALAGRVGFF.

This clonotype was recorded at least ten times. The size of this beta chain means little, since it is a stray read in a library made for alpha chains. CDR3 protein: CSVSSYNEQFF. The CDR3 DNA is TGCAGCGTCAGCTCCTACAATGAGCAGTTCTTC. The rearrangement joins TRBV29-1 to TRBJ2-1; no firm D call. The CDR3 extends over 11 amino acids. Germline-derived CDR1 and CDR2 are SQVTM and ANQGSEA. V lost 6 bases to trimming and J lost 0 bases, with 3 bases between them.

This clonotype came up many times. Within a library made for alpha chains, this beta chain is off target, and its count is uninformative. The V gene is TRBV4-1, the J gene TRBJ1-1; 7 bases are a match to TRBD1. The ends lost 0 bases at V and 5 bases at J; junction bases unmatched: 12. This CDR3 spans 17 amino acids. Germline loops: CDR1 MGHRA, CDR2 YSYEKL. CDR3 coding DNA: TGCGCCAGCAGCCAAGAGGGCACAGGGGTCGAGACGACTGAAGCTTTCTTT. The encoded protein is CASSQEGTGVETTEAFF.

This clonotype was counted ten times or more. This beta chain is a stray read from a library made for alpha chains; its abundance is not meaningful. The chain recombines TRBV29-1 with TRBJ2-1, with TRBD2 matching 7 bases. In germline, CDR1 is SQVTM, CDR2 ANQGSEA. V shed 7 bases and J 3 bases; nucleotides not matched to a gene: 12. The CDR3 loop spans 15 amino acids. CDR3 nucleotide sequence: TGCAGCGGATTCACTGGGCGGGGGAGCTACAATGAGCAGTTCTTC. Its translation: CSGFTGRGSYNEQFF.

This clonotype was found many times. As an off-target read in a library built for alpha chains, this beta chain has a frequency of little significance. The rearrangement joins TRBV6-1 to TRBJ2-2; perhaps TRBD2 as D (6 bases). This CDR3 has 16 residues. Germline values: CDR1 MNHNS, CDR2 SASEGT. Trimming shortened V by 2 bases and J by 0 bases, and 10 bases separated the two germline ends. In DNA, the CDR3 is TGTGCCAGCAGTGAACAAGGCGGGGCGAACACCGGGGAGCTGTTTTTT. Amino acid sequence: CASSEQGGANTGELFF.

With regard to this clonotype: This beta chain represents an off-target read in a library built for alpha chains; its size is of limited meaning. The rearrangement joins TRBV19 to TRBJ1-5; no firm D call. The CDR3 has 14 residues. The germline V gene has CDR1 LNHDA and CDR2 SQIVND (reference sequence). Trimming removed 6 bases at V and 5 bases at J, with 14 bases between. Here the CDR3 DNA reads TGTGCCAGTAGCCTCCACGCCGCCGATCAGCCCCAGCATTTT. This codes for CASSLHAADQPQHF.

This clonotype was counted many times. This beta chain lies outside the target of a library built for alpha chains; its clone size means little. This chain links TRBV18 with TRBJ1-5, with TRBD1 matching 8 bases. With 3 bases clipped from V and 7 bases from J, the junction kept 2 bases outside the gene matches. The CDR3 has 13 residues. Germline V lookup: CDR1 KGHSH, CDR2 LQKENI. The CDR3 is CASSPDRVQPQHF. In DNA, the CDR3 is TGTGCCAGCTCACCGGACAGGGTCCAGCCCCAGCATTTT.

There are a few counts of this clonotype. A read error may explain this, as a much larger clone is one base away. For a library built for alpha chains, this beta chain is a stray read; little rests on its size. The genes are TRBV5-1 and TRBJ1-1, with 9 bases matching TRBD1. Germline CDR1 and CDR2: SGHRS and YFSETQ. The CDR3 runs to 14 residues. CDR3 DNA sequence: TGCACCAGCAGCCGGGACAGGGAAGGGGCTGAAGCTTTCTTT. Amino acid sequence: CTSSRDREGAEAFF.